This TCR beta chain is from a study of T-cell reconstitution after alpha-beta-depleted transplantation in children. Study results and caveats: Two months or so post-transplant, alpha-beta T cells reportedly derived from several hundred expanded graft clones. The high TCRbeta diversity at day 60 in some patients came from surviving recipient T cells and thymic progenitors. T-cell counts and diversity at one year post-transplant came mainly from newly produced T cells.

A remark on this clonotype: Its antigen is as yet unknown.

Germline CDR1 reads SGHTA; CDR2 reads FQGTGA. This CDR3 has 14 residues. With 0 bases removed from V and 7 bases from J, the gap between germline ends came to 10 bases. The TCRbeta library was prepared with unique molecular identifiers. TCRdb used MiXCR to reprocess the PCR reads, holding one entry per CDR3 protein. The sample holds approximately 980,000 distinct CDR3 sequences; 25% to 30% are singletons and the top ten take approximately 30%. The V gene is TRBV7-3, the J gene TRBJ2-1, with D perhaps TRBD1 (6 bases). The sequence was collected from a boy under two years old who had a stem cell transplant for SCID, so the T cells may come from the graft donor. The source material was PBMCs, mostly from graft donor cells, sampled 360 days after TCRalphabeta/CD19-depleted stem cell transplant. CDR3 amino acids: CASSLTQGFNEQFF. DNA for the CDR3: TGTGCCAGCAGCTTAACACAGGGATTTAATGAGCAGTTCTTC.